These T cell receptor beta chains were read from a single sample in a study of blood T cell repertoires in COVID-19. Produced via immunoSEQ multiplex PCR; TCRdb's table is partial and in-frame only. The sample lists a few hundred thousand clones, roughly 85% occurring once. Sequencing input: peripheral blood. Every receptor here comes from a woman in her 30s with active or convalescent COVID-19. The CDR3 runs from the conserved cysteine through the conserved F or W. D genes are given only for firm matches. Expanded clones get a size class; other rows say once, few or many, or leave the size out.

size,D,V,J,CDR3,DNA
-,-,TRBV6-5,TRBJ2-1,CASTPNGGPHNEQFF,TGTGCCAGCACCCCGAACGGGGGTCCCCACAATGAGCAGTTCTTC
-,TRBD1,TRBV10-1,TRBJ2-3,CASSDQPGQGTADTQYF,TGCGCCAGCAGTGATCAACCGGGACAGGGAACGGCAGATACGCAGTATTTT
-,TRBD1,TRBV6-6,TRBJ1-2,CASSPDRAAYGYTF,TGTGCCAGCAGCCCGGACAGGGCGGCCTATGGCTACACCTTC
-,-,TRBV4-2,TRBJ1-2,CASSQAPAVDYGYTF,TGTGCCAGCAGCCAAGCCCCTGCGGTGGACTATGGCTACACCTTC
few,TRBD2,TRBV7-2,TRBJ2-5,CASSWSAGGQETQYF,TGTGCCAGCAGCTGGTCGGCGGGGGGGCAAGAGACCCAGTACTTC
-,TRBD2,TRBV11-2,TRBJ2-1,CASSSSGGAYNEQFF,TGTGCCAGCAGCTCTAGCGGGGGGGCCTACAATGAGCAGTTCTTC
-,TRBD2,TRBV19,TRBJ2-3,CASSIKLAGGPSTDTQYF,TGTGCCAGTAGTATCAAACTAGCGGGGGGGCCTAGCACAGATACGCAGTATTTT
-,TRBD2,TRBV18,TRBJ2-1,CASSPGLGDEQFF,TGTGCCAGCTCACCGGGACTAGGTGATGAGCAGTTCTTC
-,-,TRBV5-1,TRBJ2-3,CASSLEGSGEVTDTQYF,TGCGCCAGCAGCTTGGAAGGGTCAGGGGAAGTCACAGATACGCAGTATTTT
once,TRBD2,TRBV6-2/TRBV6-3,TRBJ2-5,CASSYWAGGPLAETQYF,TGTGCCAGCAGTTACTGGGCGGGGGGGCCCCTTGCAGAGACCCAGTACTTC
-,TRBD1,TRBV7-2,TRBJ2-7,CASSLGPGGRYEQYF,TGTGCCAGCAGCTTAGGTCCAGGGGGCAGGTACGAGCAGTACTTC
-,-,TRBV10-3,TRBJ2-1,CAIKTGNLSYNEQFF,TGTGCCATCAAAACGGGTAACCTCTCCTACAATGAGCAGTTCTTC
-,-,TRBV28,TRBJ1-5,CASSLGGGGNQPQHF,TGTGCCAGCAGTTTAGGGGGGGGCGGCAATCAGCCCCAGCATTTT
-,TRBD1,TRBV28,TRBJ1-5,CASSLTGSGNQPQHF,TGTGCCAGCAGTTTGACAGGGTCGGGCAATCAGCCCCAGCATTTT
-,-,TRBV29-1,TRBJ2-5,CSVELALETQYF,TGCAGCGTTGAACTAGCGTTGGAGACCCAGTACTTC
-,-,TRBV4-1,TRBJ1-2,CASSPRRGGGYGYTF,TGCGCCAGCAGCCCCAGGAGGGGTGGGGGTTATGGCTACACCTTC
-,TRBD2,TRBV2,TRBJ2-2,CASSALAGGITGELFF,TGTGCCAGCAGTGCCCTAGCGGGGGGAATCACCGGGGAGCTGTTTTTT
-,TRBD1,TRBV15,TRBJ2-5,CATSRDRTGGTQYF,TGTGCCACCAGCAGAGATCGGACAGGGGGGACCCAGTACTTC